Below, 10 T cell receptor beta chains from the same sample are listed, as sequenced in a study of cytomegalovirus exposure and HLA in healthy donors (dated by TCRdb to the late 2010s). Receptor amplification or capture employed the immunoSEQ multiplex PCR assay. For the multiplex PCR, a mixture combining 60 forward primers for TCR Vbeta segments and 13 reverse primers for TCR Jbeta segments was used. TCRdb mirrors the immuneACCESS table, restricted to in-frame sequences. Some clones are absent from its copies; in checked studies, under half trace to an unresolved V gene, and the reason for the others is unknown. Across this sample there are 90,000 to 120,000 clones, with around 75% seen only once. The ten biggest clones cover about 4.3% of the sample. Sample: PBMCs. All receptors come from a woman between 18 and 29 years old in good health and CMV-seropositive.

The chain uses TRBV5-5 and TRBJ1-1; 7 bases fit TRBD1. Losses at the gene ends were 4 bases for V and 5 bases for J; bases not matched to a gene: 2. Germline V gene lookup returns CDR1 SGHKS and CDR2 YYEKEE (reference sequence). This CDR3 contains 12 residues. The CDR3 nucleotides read TGTGCCAGCAGCCCACAGGGGACTGAAGCTTTCTTT. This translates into CASSPQGTEAFF.

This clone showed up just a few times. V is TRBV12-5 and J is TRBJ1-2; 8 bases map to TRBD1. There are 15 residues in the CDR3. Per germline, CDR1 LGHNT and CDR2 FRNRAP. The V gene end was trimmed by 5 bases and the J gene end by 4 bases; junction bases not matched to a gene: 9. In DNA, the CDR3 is TGTGCTAGTGGTCTCCGGGACAGGACTCTCTATGGCTACACCTTC. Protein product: CASGLRDRTLYGYTF.

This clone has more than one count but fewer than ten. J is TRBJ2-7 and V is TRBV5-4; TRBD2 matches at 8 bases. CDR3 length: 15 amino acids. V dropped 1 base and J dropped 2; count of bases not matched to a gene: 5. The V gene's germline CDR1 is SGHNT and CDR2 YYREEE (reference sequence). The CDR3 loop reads CASSLPSGGAYEQYF. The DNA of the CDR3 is TGTGCCAGCAGCTTGCCTTCGGGGGGGGCCTACGAGCAGTACTTC.

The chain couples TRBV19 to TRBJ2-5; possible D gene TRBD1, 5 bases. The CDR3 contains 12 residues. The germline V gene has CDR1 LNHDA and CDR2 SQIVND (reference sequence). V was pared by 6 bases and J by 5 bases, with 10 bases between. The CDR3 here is CASSLGAETQYF. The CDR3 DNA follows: TGTGCCAGTAGCCTAGGGGCGGAGACCCAGTACTTC. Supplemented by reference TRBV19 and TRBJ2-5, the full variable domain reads DGGITQSPKYLFRKEGQNVTLSCEQNLNHDAMYWYRQDPGQGLRLIYYSQIVNDFQKGDIAEGYSVSREKKESFPLTVTSAQKNPTAFYLCASSLGAETQYFGPGTRLLVL.

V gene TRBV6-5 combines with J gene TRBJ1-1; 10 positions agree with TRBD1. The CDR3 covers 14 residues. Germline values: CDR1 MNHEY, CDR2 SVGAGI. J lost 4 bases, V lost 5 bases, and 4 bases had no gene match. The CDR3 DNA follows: TGTGCCAGCAGTGGACAGGGGGAGGCCACTGAAGCTTTCTTT. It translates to CASSGQGEATEAFF.

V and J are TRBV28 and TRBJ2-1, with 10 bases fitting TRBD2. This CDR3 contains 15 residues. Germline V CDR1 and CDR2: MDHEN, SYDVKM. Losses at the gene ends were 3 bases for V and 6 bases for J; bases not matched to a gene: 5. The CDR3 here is CASSFWSSGSNEQFF. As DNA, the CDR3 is TGTGCCAGCAGTTTCTGGTCTAGCGGGAGCAATGAGCAGTTCTTC.

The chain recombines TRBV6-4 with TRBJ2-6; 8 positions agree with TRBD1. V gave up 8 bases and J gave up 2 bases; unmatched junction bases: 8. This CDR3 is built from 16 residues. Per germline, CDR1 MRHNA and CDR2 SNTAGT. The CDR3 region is CASAPSGGTGANVLTF. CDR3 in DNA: TGTGCCAGCGCCCCTTCAGGGGGCACTGGGGCCAACGTCCTGACTTTC.

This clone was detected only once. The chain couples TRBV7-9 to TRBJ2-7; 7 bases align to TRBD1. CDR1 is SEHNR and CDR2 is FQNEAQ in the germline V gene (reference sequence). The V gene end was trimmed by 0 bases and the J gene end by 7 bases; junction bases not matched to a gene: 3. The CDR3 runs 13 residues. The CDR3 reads CASSLAQGREQYF. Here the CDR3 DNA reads TGTGCCAGCAGCTTAGCACAGGGGCGGGAGCAGTACTTC.

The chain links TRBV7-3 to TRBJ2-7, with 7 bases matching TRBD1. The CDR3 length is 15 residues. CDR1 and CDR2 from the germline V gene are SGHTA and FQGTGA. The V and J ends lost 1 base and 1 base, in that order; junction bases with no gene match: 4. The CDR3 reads CASSLIPGGSYEQYF. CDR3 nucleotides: TGTGCCAGCAGCTTAATTCCAGGGGGATCCTACGAGCAGTACTTC.

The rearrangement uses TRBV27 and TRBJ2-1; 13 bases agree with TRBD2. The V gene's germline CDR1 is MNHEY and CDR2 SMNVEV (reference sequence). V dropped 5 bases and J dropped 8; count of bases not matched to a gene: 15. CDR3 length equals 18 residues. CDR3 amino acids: CASSRPGLAGPQFYEQFF. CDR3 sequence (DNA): TGTGCCAGCAGTCGTCCGGGACTAGCGGGACCCCAGTTCTATGAGCAGTTCTTC.